Included here is one T cell receptor beta chain sequence, with context. Its antigen is not identified. The sample comes from a study of Ad26.COV2.S vaccination and SARS-CoV-2 variants. Broader study findings: Responses of T cells in total may have been underestimated by the TCR breadth and depth analyses.

The V end lost 4 bases, the J end lost 2 bases, and 9 bases lay between the germline ends. The CDR3 extends over 15 amino acids. The germline CDR1 and CDR2 sequences are MNHEY and SVGEGT. The treatment here: roughly 20 received Ad26.COV2.S at low or high dose, single or two shots; several received placebo; per-sample allocation not given. Each sample was drawn 63 days after the first injection (of vaccine or placebo). Only in-frame clones appear in the TCRdb table, and some are missing; sequencing was by immunoSEQ multiplex PCR. In the table there are about 440,000 clones, roughly nine tenths of which are singletons.

This sample comprised peripheral blood, obtained in a trial of Ad26.COV2.S vaccine versus placebo. V gene TRBV6-2 or TRBV6-3 combines with J gene TRBJ2-6, with D possibly being TRBD1 (5 bases). The TCR sequence derives from a person aged 18 to 65 who received the Ad26.COV2.S COVID-19 vaccine or a placebo. This CDR3 is CASSLSGPGANVLTF. In DNA form, the CDR3 reads TGTGCCAGCAGTTTATCAGGGCCTGGGGCCAACGTCCTGACTTTC.